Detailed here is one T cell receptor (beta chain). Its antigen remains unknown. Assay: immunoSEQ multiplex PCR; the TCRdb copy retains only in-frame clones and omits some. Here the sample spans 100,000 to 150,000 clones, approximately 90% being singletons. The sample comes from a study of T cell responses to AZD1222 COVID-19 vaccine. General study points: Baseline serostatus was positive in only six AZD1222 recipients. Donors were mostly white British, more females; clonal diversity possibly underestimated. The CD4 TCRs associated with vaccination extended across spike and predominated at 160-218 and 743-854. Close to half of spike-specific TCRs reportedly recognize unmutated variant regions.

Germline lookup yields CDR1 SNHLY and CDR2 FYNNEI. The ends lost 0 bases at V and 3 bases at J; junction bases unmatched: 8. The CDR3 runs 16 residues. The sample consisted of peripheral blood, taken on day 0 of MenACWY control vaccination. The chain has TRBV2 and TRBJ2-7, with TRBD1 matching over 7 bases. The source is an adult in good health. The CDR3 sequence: CASSEALQGQLYEQYF. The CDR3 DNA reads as TGTGCCAGCAGTGAAGCGCTTCAGGGACAGCTCTACGAGCAGTACTTC.